The rows below give T cell receptor beta chains drawn from one sample of a study of Ad26.COV2.S vaccination and SARS-CoV-2 variants. Sequencing was performed with immunoSEQ multiplex PCR; in TCRdb, only in-frame clones are kept and a portion is missing. The table includes some 290,000 clones, around four fifths detected once. The source was peripheral blood, collected in a trial of Ad26.COV2.S vaccine versus placebo. The source is a person between 18 and 65 years old who received the Ad26.COV2.S COVID-19 vaccine or a placebo. Both conserved end residues are part of each CDR3. D genes are given only for firm matches. Expanded clones get a size class; other rows say once, few or many, or leave the size out.

cdr3_aa cdr3_nt d_call j_call v_call clone_size
CASSLRRDRAFPSTNEKLFF TGTGCCAGCAGCTTACGCCGGGACAGGGCTTTCCCATCAACTAATGAAAAACTGTTTTTT TRBD1 TRBJ1-4 TRBV13 NA
CASSQVSGEETQYF TGTGCCAGCAGCCAAGTGTCAGGGGAAGAGACCCAGTACTTC NA TRBJ2-5 TRBV3-1/TRBV3-2 NA
CASSESQGAGGYTF TGCGCCAGCAGTGAGTCGCAGGGGGCGGGTGGCTACACCTTC TRBD1 TRBJ1-2 TRBV10-2 NA
CASSRTGLNEKLFF TGTGCCAGCAGCCGGACAGGCCTTAATGAAAAACTGTTTTTT TRBD1 TRBJ1-4 TRBV9 NA
CASSLSSSGANVLTF TGCGCCAGCAGCTTGTCTTCCTCTGGGGCCAACGTCCTGACTTTC NA TRBJ2-6 TRBV5-1 once
CAIILQGKGNTIYF TGTGCCATCATCCTTCAGGGGAAGGGAAACACCATATATTTT NA TRBJ1-3 TRBV6-5 NA
CASSYSFREDTIYF TGTGCCAGCAGTTACTCGTTCAGGGAGGACACCATATATTTT NA TRBJ1-3 TRBV6-5 once
CASTGPNYNEQFF TGTGCCAGCACGGGGCCGAACTACAATGAGCAGTTCTTC NA TRBJ2-1 TRBV2 once
CASSDSAGVEAFF TGTGCCAGCAGTGACTCGGCCGGAGTCGAAGCTTTCTTT NA TRBJ1-1 TRBV6-5 NA
CASSKGALGLAGIQETQYF TGTGCCAGCAGCAAAGGAGCACTAGGACTAGCGGGGATCCAAGAGACCCAGTACTTC NA TRBJ2-5 TRBV21-1 NA
CASSLSVGYEQYF TGTGCCAGCAGTTTATCGGTCGGTTACGAGCAGTACTTC NA TRBJ2-7 TRBV27 NA
CASSLYLSGVTDTQYF TGTGCCAGCAGCTTATACTTGAGCGGGGTCACAGATACGCAGTATTTT TRBD2 TRBJ2-3 TRBV7-9 few
CASNPEGNTGELFF TGCGCCAGCAACCCGGAAGGGAACACCGGGGAGCTGTTTTTT NA TRBJ2-2 TRBV5-1 NA
CASSLVGAGELFF TGTGCCAGCAGCTTAGTTGGGGCCGGGGAGCTGTTTTTT NA TRBJ2-2 TRBV11-2 NA
CSVTVDRGLTNEKLFF TGCAGCGTTACTGTGGACAGGGGGCTCACTAATGAAAAACTGTTTTTT TRBD1 TRBJ1-4 TRBV29-1 NA
CASSRASGLNEKLFF TGTGCCAGCAGTCGAGCGTCGGGGCTTAATGAAAAACTGTTTTTT NA TRBJ1-4 TRBV9 few
CASSQVADRDNSPLHF TGCGCCAGCAGCCAAGTAGCTGACAGGGATAATTCACCCCTCCACTTT TRBD1 TRBJ1-6 TRBV4-1 NA
CASTDRQGGTEAFF TGTGCCAGCACCGACCGACAGGGTGGCACTGAAGCTTTCTTT TRBD1 TRBJ1-1 TRBV2 NA
CATSRDLQGAFYNSPLHF TGTGCCACCAGCAGAGATCTTCAGGGGGCTTTCTATAATTCACCCCTCCACTTT TRBD1 TRBJ1-6 TRBV15 NA
CASSGGVGFKFF TGTGCCAGCAGCGGTGGAGTCGGATTTAAGTTCTTC NA TRBJ2-1 TRBV7-3 NA
CSASPGSFQETQYF TGCAGTGCTAGTCCAGGGTCTTTCCAAGAGACCCAGTACTTC NA TRBJ2-5 TRBV20-1 NA
CASRVNEKLFF TGTGCCAGCAGGGTGAATGAAAAACTGTTTTTT NA TRBJ1-4 TRBV28 NA
CASSEPPAGTYF TGTGCCAGCAGTGAACCCCCCGCAGGAACGTACTTC NA TRBJ2-4 TRBV6-1 NA
CASIDGTSEAFF TGTGCCAGCATCGATGGGACATCTGAAGCTTTCTTT NA TRBJ1-1 TRBV6-5 many
CASSSTTGELFF TGTGCCAGTAGCTCCACGACCGGGGAGCTGTTTTTT NA TRBJ2-2 TRBV19 NA
CASSQGPAGVDTQYF TGTGCCAGCAGCCAAGGCCCAGCGGGGGTGGATACGCAGTATTTT TRBD2 TRBJ2-3 TRBV3-1/TRBV3-2 NA
CASSRREGSYNEQFF TGTGCCAGCAGCCGGAGGGAGGGGTCCTACAATGAGCAGTTCTTC TRBD2 TRBJ2-1 TRBV7-2 NA
CASTRALGIETQYF TGTGCCAGTACTCGGGCGTTGGGGATCGAGACCCAGTACTTC NA TRBJ2-5 TRBV19 NA
CASSEAGGYSTDTQYF TGCGCCAGCAGCGAAGCGGGGGGTTATAGCACAGATACGCAGTATTTT TRBD2 TRBJ2-3 TRBV10-1 NA
CASSPQYQETQYF TGCGCCAGCAGCCCTCAGTACCAAGAGACCCAGTACTTC NA TRBJ2-5 TRBV4-1 once